This TCR beta chain was retrieved from a study of cytomegalovirus exposure and HLA in healthy donors. The wider study: As an earlier analysis found, about 179 million T cells yielded some 120 million unique TCR beta sequences. Study conclusions and caveats: HLA alleles were associated with some 16,000 TCR beta sequences in a later analysis at 0.05 false discovery rate. Most TCR sequences proved rare, with some public TCRs found in many donors. It was taken for granted in presence/absence analyses that sequencing depth across donors was roughly uniform.

V shed 6 bases, J shed 2 bases, and the junction held 0 bases outside the gene matches. Germline V gene data show CDR1 as MGHDK and CDR2 as SYGVNS. This CDR3 is built from 14 residues. As for this clone: The antigen is not known.

60 Vbeta and 13 Jbeta primers were used in PCR. The assay was immunoSEQ multiplex PCR, and TCRdb's table has in-frame clones only and misses some. Of some 98,000 clones in the sample, under 80% were seen once. The sample taken for sequencing was PBMCs. This sequence joins TRBV25-1 and TRBJ1-3; 11 bases line up with TRBD1. This sequence originates from a human donor in good health. The CDR3 protein is CASRDRGPGNTIYF. DNA of the CDR3: TGTGCCAGCAGGGACAGGGGGCCTGGAAACACCATATATTTT.